The T cell receptor beta chain described here comes from a study of T cell responses to AZD1222 COVID-19 vaccine. Comment on this clone: Its target is not known.

Regarding the study as a whole: Donors skewed white British and female; clonal diversity was possibly underestimated. After two AZD1222 doses, spike-specific TCR breadth and depth rose versus day 0.

Here immunoSEQ multiplex PCR was the method, and the copy in TCRdb shows in-frame clones only, minus some. The sample records under 200,000 clones, about nine tenths being singletons. This receptor was taken from an adult in good health. The material was peripheral blood, obtained on day 0 of AZD1222 vaccination.

CDR3 in DNA: TGTGCCAGTAGACCAACGGGCGCCAGTAACTATGGCTACACCTTC. It yields the protein CASRPTGASNYGYTF. This chain joins TRBV19 and TRBJ1-2; D uncertain. Germline V gene lookup returns CDR1 LNHDA and CDR2 SQIVND (reference sequence). This CDR3 is 15 amino acids long. Trimming removed 6 bases at V and 1 base at J, with 15 bases between.